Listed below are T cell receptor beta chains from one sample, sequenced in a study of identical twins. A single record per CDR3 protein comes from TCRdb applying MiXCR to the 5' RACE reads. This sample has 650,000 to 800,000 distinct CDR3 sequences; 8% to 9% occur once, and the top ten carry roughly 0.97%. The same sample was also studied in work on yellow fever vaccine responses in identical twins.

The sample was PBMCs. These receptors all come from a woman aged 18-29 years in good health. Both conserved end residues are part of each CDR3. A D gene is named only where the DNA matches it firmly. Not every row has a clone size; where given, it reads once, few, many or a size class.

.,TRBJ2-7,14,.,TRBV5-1,TGCGCCAGCAGCTTCAGTCCTGGCGACTACGAGCAGTACTTC,CASSFSPGDYEQYF
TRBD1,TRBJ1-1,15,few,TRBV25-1,TGTGCCAGCAGTGAATATGGGCAGGGGGGATCTGAAGCTTTCTTT,CASSEYGQGGSEAFF
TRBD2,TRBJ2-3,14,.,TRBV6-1,TGTGCCAGCCACCCTGGGGGGGGCACAGATACGCAGTATTTT,CASHPGGGTDTQYF
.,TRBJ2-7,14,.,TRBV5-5,TGTGCCAGCAGCGGCCAGGGGTTGGCCTACGAGCAGTACTTC,CASSGQGLAYEQYF
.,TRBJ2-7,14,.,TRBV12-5,TGTGCTAGTGGTGAACGGGGACGGTCCTACGAGCAGTACTTC,CASGERGRSYEQYF
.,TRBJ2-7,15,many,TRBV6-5,TGTGCCAGCAGATACAAATTTGACAGCCTCTACGAGCAGTACTTC,CASRYKFDSLYEQYF
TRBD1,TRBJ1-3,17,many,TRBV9,TGTGCCAGCAGCGTATCTTGGGACAGCTTCTCTGGAAACACCATATATTTT,CASSVSWDSFSGNTIYF
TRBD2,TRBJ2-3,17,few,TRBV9,TGTGCCAGCAGCGTAGAAGGCGGGGGGGTTAGCACAGATACGCAGTATTTT,CASSVEGGGVSTDTQYF
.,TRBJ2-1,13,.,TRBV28,TGTGCCAGCAGCGACCAAGGTTCTAATGAGCAGTTCTTC,CASSDQGSNEQFF
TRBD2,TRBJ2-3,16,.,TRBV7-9,TGTGCCAGCAGCTTAATCGGGGAGGGACGCACAGATACGCAGTATTTT,CASSLIGEGRTDTQYF
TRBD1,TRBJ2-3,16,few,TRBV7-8,TGTGCCAGCAGCCAACGAACAGGGGGAAGCACAGATACGCAGTATTTT,CASSQRTGGSTDTQYF
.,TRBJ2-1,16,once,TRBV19,TGTGCCAGTAGCTACCCTACAGGGACTCTCGACAATGAGCAGTTCTTC,CASSYPTGTLDNEQFF
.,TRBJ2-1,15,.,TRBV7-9,TGTGCCAGCAGCTTAGAACCTGGGGGATACAATGAGCAGTTCTTC,CASSLEPGGYNEQFF
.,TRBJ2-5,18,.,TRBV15,TGTGCCACCAGCAGAGATGGAGAGATCCTGGTGCCGCAAGAGACCCAGTACTTC,CATSRDGEILVPQETQYF
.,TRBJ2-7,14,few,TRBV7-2,TGTGCCAGCAGCCCTACTTACGGTACCTACGAGCAGTACTTC,CASSPTYGTYEQYF
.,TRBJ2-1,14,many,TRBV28,TGTGCCAGCAGTTTATTCGGGGGTGGGGATGAGCAGTTCTTC,CASSLFGGGDEQFF
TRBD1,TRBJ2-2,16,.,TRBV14,TGTGCCAGCAGCCAGCCGGGACAGGCGAACACCGGGGAGCTGTTTTTT,CASSQPGQANTGELFF
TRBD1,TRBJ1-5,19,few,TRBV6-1,TGTGCCAGCAGCAACCCAGACAGGGGGCGAGATATAGCAGATCAGCCCCAGCATTTT,CASSNPDRGRDIADQPQHF
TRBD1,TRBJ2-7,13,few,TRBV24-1,TGTGCCACCAGTGGCGACAGGGTAAACGAGCAGTACTTC,CATSGDRVNEQYF
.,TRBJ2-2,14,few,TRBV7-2,TGTGCCAGCAGCGAGTGGAGGGCCGCCGGGGAGCTGTTTTTT,CASSEWRAAGELFF
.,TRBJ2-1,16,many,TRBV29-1,TGCAGCGTTGAAGGGGGGGAATATAGCTCCTACAATGAGCAGTTCTTC,CSVEGGEYSSYNEQFF
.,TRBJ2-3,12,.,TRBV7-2,TGTGCCAGCAGCCGGGGGCCGGATACGCAGTATTTT,CASSRGPDTQYF